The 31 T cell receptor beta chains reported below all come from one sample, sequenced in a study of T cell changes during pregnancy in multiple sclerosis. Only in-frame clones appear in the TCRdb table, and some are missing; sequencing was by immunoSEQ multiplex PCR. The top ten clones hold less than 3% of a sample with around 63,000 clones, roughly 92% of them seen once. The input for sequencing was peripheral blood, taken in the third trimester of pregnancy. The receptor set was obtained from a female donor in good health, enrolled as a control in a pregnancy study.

Written as DNA, the CDR3 is TGTGCCAGCAGCTTCTACCGGACCCGGTTCGGGGGAAAACTGTTTTTT. As protein: CASSFYRTRFGGKLFF. This sequence joins TRBV28 and TRBJ1-4, with D possibly TRBD1 on 5 matching bases. This CDR3 is built from 16 residues. Trimming pared 6 bases from V and 10 bases from J, leaving 24 bases between. The germline V gene encodes CDR1 MDHEN and CDR2 SYDVKM.

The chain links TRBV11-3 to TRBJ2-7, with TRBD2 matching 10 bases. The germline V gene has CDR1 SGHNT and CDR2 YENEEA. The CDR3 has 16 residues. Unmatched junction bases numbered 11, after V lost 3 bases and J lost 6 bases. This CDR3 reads CASSFFLAGEEGEQYF. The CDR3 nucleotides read TGTGCCAGCAGCTTTTTCCTAGCGGGAGAGGAAGGCGAGCAGTACTTC. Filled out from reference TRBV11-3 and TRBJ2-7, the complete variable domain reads EAGVVQSPRYKIIEKKQPVAFWCNPISGHNTLYWYLQNLGQGPELLIRYENEEAVDDSQLPKDRFSAERLKGVDSTLKIQPAELGDSAVYLCASSFFLAGEEGEQYFGPGTRLTVT.

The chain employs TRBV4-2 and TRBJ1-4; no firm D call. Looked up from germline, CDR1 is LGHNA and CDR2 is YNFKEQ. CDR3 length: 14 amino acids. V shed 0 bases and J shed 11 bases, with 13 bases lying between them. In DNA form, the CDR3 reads TGTGCCAGCAGCCAAGAGGGCTCACTAGCCAAACTGTTTTTT. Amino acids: CASSQEGSLAKLFF.

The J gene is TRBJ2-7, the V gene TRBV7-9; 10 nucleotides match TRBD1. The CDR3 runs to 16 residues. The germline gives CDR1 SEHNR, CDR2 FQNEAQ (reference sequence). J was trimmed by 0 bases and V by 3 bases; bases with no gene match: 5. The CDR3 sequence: CASSFPGQGSSYEQYF. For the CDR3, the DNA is TGTGCCAGCAGCTTTCCGGGACAGGGGAGCTCCTACGAGCAGTACTTC. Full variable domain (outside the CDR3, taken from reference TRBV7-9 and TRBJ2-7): DTGVSQNPRHKITKRGQNVTFRCDPISEHNRLYWYRQTLGQGPEFLTYFQNEAQLEKSRLLSDRFSAERPKGSFSTLEIQRTEQGDSAMYLCASSFPGQGSSYEQYFGPGTRLTVT.

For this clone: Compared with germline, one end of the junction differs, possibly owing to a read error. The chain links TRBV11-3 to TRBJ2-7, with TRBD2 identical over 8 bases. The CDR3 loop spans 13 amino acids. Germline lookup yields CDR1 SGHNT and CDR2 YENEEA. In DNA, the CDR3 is TGTGCCAGCAGCTTAGGGGGGACTAGGGCGCCTACCTTC. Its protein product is CASSLGGTRAPTF.

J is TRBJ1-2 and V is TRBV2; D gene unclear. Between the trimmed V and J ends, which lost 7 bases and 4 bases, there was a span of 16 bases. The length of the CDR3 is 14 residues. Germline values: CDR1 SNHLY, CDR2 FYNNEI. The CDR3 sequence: CASKGSLAPYGYTF. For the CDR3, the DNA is TGTGCCAGCAAGGGCAGCCTAGCCCCCTATGGCTACACCTTC.

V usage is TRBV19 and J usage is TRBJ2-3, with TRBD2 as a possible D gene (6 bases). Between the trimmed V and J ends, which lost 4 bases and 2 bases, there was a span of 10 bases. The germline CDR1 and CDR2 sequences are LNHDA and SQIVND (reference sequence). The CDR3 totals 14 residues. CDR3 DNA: TGTGCCAGTAGTAGGCGGGAAATCACAGATACGCAGTATTTT. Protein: CASSRREITDTQYF.

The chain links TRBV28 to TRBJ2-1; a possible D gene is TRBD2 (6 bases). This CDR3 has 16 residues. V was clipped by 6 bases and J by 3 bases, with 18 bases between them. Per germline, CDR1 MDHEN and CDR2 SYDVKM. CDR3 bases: TGTGCCAGCAGGCTATCATATGATAGCGGCTACAATGAGCAGTTCTTC. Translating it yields CASRLSYDSGYNEQFF.

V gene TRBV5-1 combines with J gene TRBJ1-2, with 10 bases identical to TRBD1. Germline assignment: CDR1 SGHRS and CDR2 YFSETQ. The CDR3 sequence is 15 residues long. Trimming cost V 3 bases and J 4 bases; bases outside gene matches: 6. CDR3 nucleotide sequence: TGCGCCAGCAGCTACGGACAGGGGGAGGTCTATGGCTACACCTTC. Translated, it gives CASSYGQGEVYGYTF. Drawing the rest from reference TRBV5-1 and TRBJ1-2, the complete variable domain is KAGVTQTPRYLIKTRGQQVTLSCSPISGHRSVSWYQQTPGQGLQFLFEYFSETQRNKGNFPGRFSGRQFSNSRSEMNVSTLELGDSALYLCASSYGQGEVYGYTFGSGTRLTVV.

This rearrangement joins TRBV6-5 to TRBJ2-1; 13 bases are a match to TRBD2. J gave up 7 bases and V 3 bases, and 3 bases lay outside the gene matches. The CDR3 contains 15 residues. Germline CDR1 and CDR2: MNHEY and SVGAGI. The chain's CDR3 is CASSYGLAGVNEQFF. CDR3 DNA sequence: TGTGCCAGCAGTTATGGACTAGCGGGAGTAAATGAGCAGTTCTTC.

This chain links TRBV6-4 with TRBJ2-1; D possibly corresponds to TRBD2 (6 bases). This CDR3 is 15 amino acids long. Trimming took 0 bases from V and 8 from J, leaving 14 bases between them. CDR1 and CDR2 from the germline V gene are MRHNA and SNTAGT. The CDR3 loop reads CASSDSIRGIDEQFF. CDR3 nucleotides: TGTGCCAGCAGTGACTCGATCCGCGGGATCGATGAGCAGTTCTTC.

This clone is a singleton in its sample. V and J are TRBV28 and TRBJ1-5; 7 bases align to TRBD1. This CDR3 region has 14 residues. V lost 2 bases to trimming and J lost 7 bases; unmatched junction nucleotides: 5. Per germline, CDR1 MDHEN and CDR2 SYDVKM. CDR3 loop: CASSLGQVEQPQHF. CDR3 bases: TGTGCCAGCAGTTTAGGACAGGTAGAACAGCCCCAGCATTTT.

The CDR3 region has the DNA TGTGCCAGCAGCCCGGGACTAGCGGGAGCGAGGGAGCAGTACTTC. As protein: CASSPGLAGAREQYF. The chain couples TRBV7-8 to TRBJ2-7, with 14 nucleotides matching TRBD2. The germline V gene has CDR1 SGHVS and CDR2 FQNEAQ. The CDR3 has 15 residues. Trimming removed 5 bases from V and 7 bases from J; junction bases left unmatched: 7.

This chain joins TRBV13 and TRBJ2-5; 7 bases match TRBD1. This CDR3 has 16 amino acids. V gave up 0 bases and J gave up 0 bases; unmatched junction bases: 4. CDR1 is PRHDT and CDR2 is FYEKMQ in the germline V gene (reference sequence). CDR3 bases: TGTGCCAGCAGCTTAGGCCAGACAGGGTACCAAGAGACCCAGTACTTC. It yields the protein CASSLGQTGYQETQYF.

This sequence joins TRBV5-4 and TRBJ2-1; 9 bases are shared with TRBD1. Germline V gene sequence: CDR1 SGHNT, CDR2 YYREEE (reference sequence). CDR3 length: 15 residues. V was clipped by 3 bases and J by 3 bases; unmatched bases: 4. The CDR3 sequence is CASSSRDRVYNEQFF. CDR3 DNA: TGTGCCAGCAGCTCTCGGGACAGGGTCTACAATGAGCAGTTCTTC.

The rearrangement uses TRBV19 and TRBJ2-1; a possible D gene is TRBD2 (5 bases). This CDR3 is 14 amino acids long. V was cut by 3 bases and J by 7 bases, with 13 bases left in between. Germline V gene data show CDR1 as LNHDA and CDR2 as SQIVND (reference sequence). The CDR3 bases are TGTGCCAGTAGTATGACACTAGACCCTAATGAGCAGTTCTTC. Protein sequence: CASSMTLDPNEQFF.

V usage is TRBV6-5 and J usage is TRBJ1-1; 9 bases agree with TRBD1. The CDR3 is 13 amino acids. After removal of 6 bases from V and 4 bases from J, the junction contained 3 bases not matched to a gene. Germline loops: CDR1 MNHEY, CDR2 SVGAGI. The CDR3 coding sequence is TGTGCCAGCAGGTCGACAGGGGGCACTGAAGCTTTCTTT. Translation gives CASRSTGGTEAFF.

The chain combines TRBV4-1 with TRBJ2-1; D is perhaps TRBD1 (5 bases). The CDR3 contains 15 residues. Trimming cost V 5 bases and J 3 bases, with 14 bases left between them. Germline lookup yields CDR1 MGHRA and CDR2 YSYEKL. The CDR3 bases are TGCGCCAGCAGCAGGGCTACAGGTATCTACAATGAGCAGTTCTTC. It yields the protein CASSRATGIYNEQFF.

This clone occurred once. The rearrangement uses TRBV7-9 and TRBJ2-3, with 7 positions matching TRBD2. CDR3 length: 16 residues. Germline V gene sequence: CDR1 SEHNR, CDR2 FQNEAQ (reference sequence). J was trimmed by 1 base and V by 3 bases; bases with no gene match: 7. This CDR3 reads CASSFGYREGTDTQYF. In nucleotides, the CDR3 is TGTGCCAGCAGCTTCGGTTACCGGGAGGGCACAGATACGCAGTATTTT.

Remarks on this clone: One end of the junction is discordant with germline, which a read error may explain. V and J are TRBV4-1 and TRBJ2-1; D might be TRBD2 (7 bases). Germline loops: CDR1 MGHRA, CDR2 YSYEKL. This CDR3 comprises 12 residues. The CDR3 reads CASSQEEGGHVF. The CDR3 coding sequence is TGCGCCAGCAGCCAAGAAGAGGGGGGGCACGTCTTC.

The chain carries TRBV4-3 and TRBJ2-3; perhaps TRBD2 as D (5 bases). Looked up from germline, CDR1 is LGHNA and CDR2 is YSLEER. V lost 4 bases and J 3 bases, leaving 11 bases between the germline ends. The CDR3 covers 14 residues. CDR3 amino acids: CASSRVSETDTQYF. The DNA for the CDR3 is TGCGCCAGCAGCCGGGTTAGCGAGACAGATACGCAGTATTTT.

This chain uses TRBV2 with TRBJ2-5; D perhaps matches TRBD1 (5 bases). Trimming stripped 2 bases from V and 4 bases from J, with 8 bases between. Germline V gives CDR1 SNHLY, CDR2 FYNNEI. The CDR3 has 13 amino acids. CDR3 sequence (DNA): TGTGCCAGCAGTGAACGAAGGGGAGAGACCCAGTACTTC. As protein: CASSERRGETQYF. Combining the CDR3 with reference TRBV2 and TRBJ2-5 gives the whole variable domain EPEVTQTPSHQVTQMGQEVILRCVPISNHLYFYWYRQILGQKVEFLVSFYNNEISEKSEIFDDQFSVERPDGSNFTLKIRSTKLEDSAMYFCASSERRGETQYFGPGTRLLVL.

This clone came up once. The CDR3 region has the DNA TGTGCCAGCAGCTTTAACGGGGGACAAGAGACCCAGTACTTC. It is translated as CASSFNGGQETQYF. The chain is built from TRBV7-6 and TRBJ2-5; D is perhaps TRBD2 (6 bases). Trimming removed 3 bases at V and 2 bases at J, with 10 bases between. The CDR3 totals 14 residues. The germline gives CDR1 SGHVS, CDR2 FNYEAQ.

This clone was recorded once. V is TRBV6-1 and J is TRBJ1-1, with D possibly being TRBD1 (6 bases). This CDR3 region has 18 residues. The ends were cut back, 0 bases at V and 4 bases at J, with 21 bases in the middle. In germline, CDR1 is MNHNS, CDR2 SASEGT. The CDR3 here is CASSEASSRGASLTEAFF. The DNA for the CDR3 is TGTGCCAGCAGTGAAGCGAGTAGCAGGGGCGCATCGCTCACTGAAGCTTTCTTT.

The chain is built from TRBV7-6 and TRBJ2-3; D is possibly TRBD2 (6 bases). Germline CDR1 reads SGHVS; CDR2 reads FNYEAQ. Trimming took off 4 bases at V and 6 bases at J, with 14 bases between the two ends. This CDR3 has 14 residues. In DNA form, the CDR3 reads TGTGCCAGCAGCTCACAGGATGGGGGGGATACGCAGTATTTT. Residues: CASSSQDGGDTQYF. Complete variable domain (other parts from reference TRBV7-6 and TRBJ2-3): GAGVSQSPRYKVTKRGQDVALRCDPISGHVSLYWYRQALGQGPEFLTYFNYEAQQDKSGLPNDRFSAERPEGSISTLTIQRTEQRDSAMYRCASSSQDGGDTQYFGPGTRLTVL.

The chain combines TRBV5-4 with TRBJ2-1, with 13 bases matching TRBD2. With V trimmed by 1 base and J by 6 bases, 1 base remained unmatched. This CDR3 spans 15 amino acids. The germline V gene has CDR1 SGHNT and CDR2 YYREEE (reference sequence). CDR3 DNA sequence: TGTGCCAGCAGCTTGACTAGCGGGGGGGCCAATGAGCAGTTCTTC. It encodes CASSLTSGGANEQFF.

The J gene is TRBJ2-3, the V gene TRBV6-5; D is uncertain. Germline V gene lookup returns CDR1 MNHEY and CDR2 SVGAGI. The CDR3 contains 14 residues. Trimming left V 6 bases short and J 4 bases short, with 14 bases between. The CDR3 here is CASRIKILADTQYF. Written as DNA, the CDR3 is TGTGCCAGCAGGATTAAGATACTCGCAGATACGCAGTATTTT.

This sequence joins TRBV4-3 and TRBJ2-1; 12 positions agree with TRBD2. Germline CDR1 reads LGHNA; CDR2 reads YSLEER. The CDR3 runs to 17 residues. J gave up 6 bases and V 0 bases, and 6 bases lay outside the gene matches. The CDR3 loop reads CASSQESSGGAANEQFF. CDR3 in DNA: TGCGCCAGCAGCCAAGAGTCTAGCGGGGGGGCCGCCAATGAGCAGTTCTTC.

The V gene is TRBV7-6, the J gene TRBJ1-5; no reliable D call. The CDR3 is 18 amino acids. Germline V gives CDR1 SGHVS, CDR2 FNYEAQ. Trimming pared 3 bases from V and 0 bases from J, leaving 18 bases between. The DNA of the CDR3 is TGTGCCAGCAGCTTGCGCAGGCGCTATCATAATAGCAATCAGCCCCAGCATTTT. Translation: CASSLRRRYHNSNQPQHF. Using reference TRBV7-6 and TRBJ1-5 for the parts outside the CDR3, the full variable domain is GAGVSQSPRYKVTKRGQDVALRCDPISGHVSLYWYRQALGQGPEFLTYFNYEAQQDKSGLPNDRFSAERPEGSISTLTIQRTEQRDSAMYRCASSLRRRYHNSNQPQHFGDGTRLSIL.

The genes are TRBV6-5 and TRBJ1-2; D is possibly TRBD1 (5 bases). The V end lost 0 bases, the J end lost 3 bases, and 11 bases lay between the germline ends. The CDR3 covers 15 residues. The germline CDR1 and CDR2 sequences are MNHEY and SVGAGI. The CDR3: CASSYSQGSDYGYTF. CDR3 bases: TGTGCCAGCAGTTACTCGCAGGGTAGTGACTATGGCTACACCTTC.

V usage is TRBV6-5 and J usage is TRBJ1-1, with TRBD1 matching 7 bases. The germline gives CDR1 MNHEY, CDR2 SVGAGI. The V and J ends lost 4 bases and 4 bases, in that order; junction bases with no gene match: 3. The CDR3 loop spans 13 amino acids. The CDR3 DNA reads TGTGCCAGCAGTTTACAGGGGACCACTGAAGCTTTCTTT. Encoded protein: CASSLQGTTEAFF.